The entry below describes one T cell receptor beta chain. Assay: immunoSEQ multiplex PCR; the TCRdb copy retains only in-frame clones and omits some. The table shows about 60,000 clones, with about 88% occurring only once. These data come from a study of OX40 agonist ivuxolimab in advanced cancers. Looking at the study overall: Patients were about 83% male with ages about 20 to 79, mean roughly 64. Anti-PD-1, anti-PD-L1 or anti-CTLA-4 therapy given earlier was allowed, and approximately 40% had some.

Germline V lookup: CDR1 SQVTM, CDR2 ANQGSEA. V was trimmed by 3 bases and J by 7 bases, leaving 18 bases between them. CDR3 length: 14 residues. The J gene is TRBJ1-2, the V gene TRBV29-1; no clear D gene. The source of this sequence is an adult with an advanced solid tumor such as melanoma, head and neck, liver or kidney cancer. Sequenced material: CD4+ or CD8+ T cells sorted from blood, taken in a trial of the OX40 agonist ivuxolimab. CDR3 nucleotides: TGCAGCGTTGAGGGTCAGGAGGTGTTGGGTGGCTACACCTTC. Translating gives CSVEGQEVLGGYTF.